This T cell receptor (beta chain) was captured in a study of T cells in narcolepsy. About the study: Patients with NT1 or NT2 and healthy control donors were enrolled. Overall study findings and caveats: Some memory CD4+ repertoires had no autoreactive clone sequences. Blood of same and different patients, but not healthy controls, reportedly held recurring autoreactive clonotypes.

CDR1 and CDR2 from the germline V gene are MGHRA and YSYEKL. Deletions cut 4 bases from V and 1 base from J, with 15 bases between. The CDR3 is 16 amino acids. TCRdb's copy holds only in-frame clones and misses some; the assay was immunoSEQ multiplex PCR. This table holds approximately 25,000 clones, about nine tenths found once. For this clone: Its antigen is unidentified.

The chain employs TRBV4-1 and TRBJ2-3; D not resolved. The TCR originated in a human donor with narcolepsy. The specimen sequenced was CD45RA- memory CD4+ T cells from PBMCs. In DNA, the CDR3 is TGCGCCAGCAGCCCCGCGAGACCTTATGGCACAGATACGCAGTATTTT. Encoded protein: CASSPARPYGTDTQYF.